A selection of T cell receptor beta chains follows, all from one sample in a study of blood T cell repertoires in COVID-19. Generated by immunoSEQ multiplex PCR, the TCRdb table keeps only in-frame clones and is missing some. The profile shows fewer than 90,000 clones, around nine tenths of them singletons. Input material: peripheral blood. The receptors shown here come from a human donor in a cohort sampled during active COVID-19. Each CDR3 is given with its conserved first and last residue. D genes are given only for firm matches. Size values are once, few and many counts, or a class for expanded clones, and some rows have none.

v_gene	j_gene	abundance	d_gene	CDR3nt	CDR3aa
TRBV12-3/TRBV12-4	TRBJ2-7	-	-	TGTGCCAGCAGTTCTCACCCCCTAGAGCAGTACTTC	CASSSHPLEQYF
TRBV10-1	TRBJ2-5	-	TRBD1	TGCGCCAGCAGTGAGTCTGGACAGGGTTTGGAGACCCAGTACTTC	CASSESGQGLETQYF
TRBV7-2	TRBJ2-3	-	TRBD2	TGTGCCAGCGCGGGAGGAGCAGATACGCAGTATTTT	CASAGGADTQYF
TRBV21-1	TRBJ2-3	-	-	TGTGCCAGCAGCAAACCACATAGCGGGAGCAACACAGATACGCAGTATTTT	CASSKPHSGSNTDTQYF
TRBV19	TRBJ2-7	-	-	TGTGCCAGTAGCACTCCAGGGAACGAGCAGTACTTC	CASSTPGNEQYF
TRBV4-1	TRBJ2-3	-	-	TGCGCCAGCAGCCAAGGGACAGCCTCTCGAGCCGCCGGCTCGCAGTATTTT	CASSQGTASRAAGSQYF
TRBV28	TRBJ2-1	-	TRBD2	TGTGCCAGCAGTTCGCTAGCGGGTTACAATGAGCAGTTCTTC	CASSSLAGYNEQFF
TRBV6-1	TRBJ2-3	-	-	TGTGCCAGCAGTGACCACCACTCGTTTGGTACGCAGTATTTT	CASSDHHSFGTQYF
TRBV24-1	TRBJ2-1	-	-	TGTGCCACCAGTCCTGGGGAGTTATTTTATGAGCAGTTCTTC	CATSPGELFYEQFF
TRBV7-9	TRBJ2-7	-	TRBD1	TGTGCCAGCAGCCACACAGGGGTCTACGAGCAGTACTTC	CASSHTGVYEQYF
TRBV6-6	TRBJ2-5	-	TRBD1	TGTGCCAGCAAGGATCGGGACAGGTCAGCACAAGAGACCCAGTACTTC	CASKDRDRSAQETQYF
TRBV9	TRBJ2-1	-	-	TGTGCCAGCAGCGTAGGACCAGGGAACAATGAGCAGTTCTTC	CASSVGPGNNEQFF
TRBV7-9	TRBJ2-7	-	-	TGTGCCAGCAGCTTGCTTCCCGGGGCAAGCGGGTACGAGCAGTACTTC	CASSLLPGASGYEQYF
TRBV2	TRBJ2-7	-	-	TGTGCCAGCAGTCCTGAGGGGGGGAATGGGAACGAGCAGTACTTC	CASSPEGGNGNEQYF
TRBV21-1	TRBJ2-7	-	-	TGTGCCAGCAGCAAACTTCGGTCTAGCGGGAGTCATGACGAGCAGTACTTC	CASSKLRSSGSHDEQYF
TRBV11-3	TRBJ2-7	-	TRBD1	TGTGCCAGCAGCCGAGACGGGACAGGGGGTTACGAGCAGTACTTC	CASSRDGTGGYEQYF
TRBV11-3	TRBJ2-5	-	TRBD1	TGTGCCAGCAGCTCCCGACAGGGTTCGGTCGAGACCCAGTACTTC	CASSSRQGSVETQYF
TRBV21-1	TRBJ2-3	-	-	TGTGCCGTGGGGGCAGGGAGAACCCCGACGCAGTATTTT	CAVGAGRTPTQYF
TRBV2	TRBJ2-3	once	-	TGTGCCAGCAGTGTTTGGACCCCGCGGGATTTT	CASSVWTPRDF
TRBV28	TRBJ1-2	-	-	TGTGCCAGCAGTGAACAGGTTGGGTATGGCTACACCTTC	CASSEQVGYGYTF
TRBV5-6	TRBJ2-1	-	TRBD2	TGTGCCAGCAGCTTGATCCAGCGGGAGGGTAATGAGCAGTTCTTC	CASSLIQREGNEQFF
TRBV19	TRBJ2-3	-	TRBD2	TGTGCCAGTAGTATAAGTAGGGCGGGAGGCACAGATACGCAGTATTTT	CASSISRAGGTDTQYF
TRBV7-2	TRBJ2-1	-	-	TGTGCCAGCAGCTTACAGGGACTCAATGAGCAGTTCTTC	CASSLQGLNEQFF
TRBV3-1/TRBV3-2	TRBJ1-2	-	-	TGTGCCAGCAACAACAACGGGGGGCTCTGGGGCTACACCTTC	CASNNNGGLWGYTF
TRBV11-2	TRBJ2-3	-	TRBD1	TGTGCCAGCAGCTCCGGGACAGGGAGGTCAGATACGCAGTATTTT	CASSSGTGRSDTQYF
TRBV2	TRBJ1-5	-	-	TGTGCCAGCAGGCGTGATCAGCCCCAGCATTTT	CASRRDQPQHF
TRBV11-3	TRBJ2-1	-	-	TGTGCCAGCAGCTTAGGGAGGCAGCAGTTCTTC	CASSLGRQQFF
TRBV11-3	TRBJ2-5	-	TRBD1	TGTGCCAGCAGCTTGGGACAGGGGGCCGGAGAGACCCAGTACTTC	CASSLGQGAGETQYF
TRBV7-3	TRBJ2-2	once	-	TGTGCCAGCAGCTCCCGTCCCACCGGGGAGCTGTTTTTT	CASSSRPTGELFF
TRBV19	TRBJ2-5	-	TRBD1	TGTGCCAGTAGTCCTCGGACAGGACATGGGGAGACCCAGTACTTC	CASSPRTGHGETQYF
TRBV15	TRBJ2-5	-	-	TGTGCCACCAGCAGCGAGGGTGGGGCTAGGGGGCAAGAGACCCAGTACTTC	CATSSEGGARGQETQYF
TRBV18	TRBJ2-5	-	TRBD2	TGTGCCAGCTCACTTAACGCTGGGGCGGGAGGTGCGGAGACCCAGTACTTC	CASSLNAGAGGAETQYF
TRBV30	TRBJ1-3	-	-	TGTGCCTGGAACCCAGACAATATTGGAAACACCATATATTTT	CAWNPDNIGNTIYF